Presented here are 10 T cell receptor beta chains from one specimen sequenced in a study of cytomegalovirus exposure and HLA in healthy donors. Here immunoSEQ multiplex PCR was the method, and the copy in TCRdb shows in-frame clones only, minus some. The sample includes around 160,000 clones, 85% of them seen just once. Sequencing used PBMCs. The receptors come from a man aged 25-45 years in good health and CMV-seropositive.

This clone was detected only once. The chain joins TRBV19 to TRBJ2-1; the match to TRBD2 covers 11 bases. The trim removed 3 bases at V and 2 bases at J, leaving 0 bases unmatched. The CDR3 sequence is 15 residues long. Germline CDR1 reads LNHDA; CDR2 reads SQIVND (reference sequence). The CDR3 DNA reads TGTGCCAGTAGTATGACTAGCGGGGCCTACAATGAGCAGTTCTTC. Protein: CASSMTSGAYNEQFF.

The rearrangement links TRBV10-1 to TRBJ2-1, with 7 nucleotides matching TRBD2. CDR3 length equals 16 residues. Per the germline V gene, CDR1 is WNHNN and CDR2 is SYGVQD (reference sequence). V lost 3 bases and J lost 7; bases outside the gene matches: 12. CDR3 protein: CASSDERGDLWNEQFF. The CDR3 coding sequence is TGCGCCAGCAGTGATGAACGGGGGGACCTCTGGAATGAGCAGTTCTTC.

V and J are TRBV5-7 and TRBJ2-7; D is unresolved. TRBV5-7 is assigned to the ORF class and has an uncertain function. The CDR3 runs to 11 residues. Trimming cost V 4 bases and J 4 bases, with 6 bases left between them. CDR3 bases: TGTGCCAGCAGCCTGAGATACGAGCAGTACTTC. Translation: CASSLRYEQYF.

The genes are TRBV7-9 and TRBJ1-5; the D gene is possibly TRBD1 (6 bases). Germline lookup yields CDR1 SEHNR and CDR2 FQNEAQ (reference sequence). Trimming shortened V by 0 bases and J by 1 base, and 10 bases separated the two germline ends. CDR3 length: 16 amino acids. The CDR3 spells CASSLAGQGSNQPQHF. The CDR3 coding sequence is TGTGCCAGCAGCTTAGCGGGCCAGGGGAGCAATCAGCCCCAGCATTTT. The variable domain in full, completed from reference TRBV7-9 and TRBJ1-5, reads DTGVSQNPRHKITKRGQNVTFRCDPISEHNRLYWYRQTLGQGPEFLTYFQNEAQLEKSRLLSDRFSAERPKGSFSTLEIQRTEQGDSAMYLCASSLAGQGSNQPQHFGDGTRLSIL.

CDR3 in amino acids: CASSQEKAGEGTNEKLFF. CDR3 bases: TGCGCCAGCAGCCAAGAGAAGGCAGGGGAAGGAACTAATGAAAAACTGTTTTTT. J is TRBJ1-4 and V is TRBV4-3; weak D call: TRBD1 (6 bases). Germline CDR1 is LGHNA and CDR2 is YSLEER. The CDR3 totals 18 residues. Trimming stripped 0 bases from V and 1 base from J, with 15 bases between.

The rearrangement joins TRBV28 to TRBJ2-2, with a possible D match to TRBD1 (7 bases). Germline V gene data show CDR1 as MDHEN and CDR2 as SYDVKM. V was clipped by 8 bases and J by 1 base, with 11 bases between them. The CDR3 consists of 14 residues. CDR3 residues: CASGGTVNTGELFF. In DNA form, the CDR3 reads TGTGCCAGCGGGGGGACAGTGAACACCGGGGAGCTGTTTTTT.

The chain joins TRBV2 to TRBJ2-7; weak D call: TRBD1 (5 bases). The ends were cut back, 3 bases at V and 0 bases at J, with 6 bases in the middle. CDR1 and CDR2 from the germline V gene are SNHLY and FYNNEI. The CDR3 loop spans 13 amino acids. Here the CDR3 reads CASSDRVSYEQYF. The DNA of the CDR3 is TGTGCCAGCAGTGACAGGGTCTCCTACGAGCAGTACTTC. Looking up the rest from reference TRBV2 and TRBJ2-7 gives the full variable domain: EPEVTQTPSHQVTQMGQEVILRCVPISNHLYFYWYRQILGQKVEFLVSFYNNEISEKSEIFDDQFSVERPDGSNFTLKIRSTKLEDSAMYFCASSDRVSYEQYFGPGTRLTVT.

V usage is TRBV4-2 and J usage is TRBJ1-6; D is uncertain. The CDR3 is 14 residues long. Deletions cut 1 base from V and 5 bases from J, with 6 bases between. Per germline, CDR1 LGHNA and CDR2 YNFKEQ. CDR3 in DNA: TGTGCCAGCAGCCAAGGGAGGGATAATTCACCCCTCCACTTT. Its protein is CASSQGRDNSPLHF.

The chain uses TRBV10-2 and TRBJ2-7; 10 bases are a match to TRBD2. The germline gives CDR1 WSHSY, CDR2 SAAADI. CDR3 length: 14 residues. V shed 5 bases, J shed 6 bases, and the junction held 7 bases outside the gene matches. The CDR3 nucleotides read TGCGCCAGCAGTAGGGAGCGGGGGGGCTTCGAGCAGTACTTC. Its protein is CASSRERGGFEQYF.

The chain uses TRBV6-5 and TRBJ2-1; TRBD1 might be the D (5 bases). Per the germline V gene, CDR1 is MNHEY and CDR2 is SVGAGI. The CDR3 is made up of 14 amino acids. Trimming left V 0 bases short and J 6 bases short, with 9 bases between. Here the CDR3 DNA reads TGTGCCAGCAGTTACTCTTGGGGCCCCAATGAGCAGTTCTTC. This encodes CASSYSWGPNEQFF.